This T cell receptor (beta chain) was identified during a study of blood T cell repertoires in COVID-19. Turning to the study itself: PBMCs, B-cell-depleted T cells, or T cells were the source of the cDNA or gDNA that made up the material.

As processed by the authors: Reference gene primer amplification yielded estimated nucleated cell counts. Sequencing was performed with immunoSEQ multiplex PCR; in TCRdb, only in-frame clones are kept and a portion is missing. V, J and clone size were drawn from that table, and D and trimming were deduced from the DNA. Counted here are approximately 260,000 clones, more than 65% occurring once; the ten biggest clones make up roughly 3.6%. The CDR3 extends over 16 amino acids. Germline CDR1 reads MDHEN; CDR2 reads SYDVKM. V gave up 6 bases and J gave up 3 bases, with 20 bases separating them. Those enrolled, adults aged roughly 18 to 89 years, came from about two dozen US areas. Cohort assignment relied on participant-reported clinical history.

The V gene is TRBV28, the J gene TRBJ1-1; TRBD1 is a possible D gene (5 bases). Sequenced input: PBMCs or T cells enriched from blood (not recorded which). The TCR comes from a man aged 45-65 years who had recovered from COVID-19. The CDR3 loop reads CASSVTPDGGDTEAFF. The CDR3 DNA reads TGTGCCAGCAGCGTAACCCCGGACGGAGGGGACACTGAAGCTTTCTTT.